The sequence of this T cell receptor (beta chain) was determined in a study of PD-1 blockade in classical Hodgkin lymphoma. General observations from the study: Newly diagnosed patients had baseline TCR diversity that was reportedly lower than that of healthy donors. TCR diversity in CD4+, not CD8+, cells rose significantly by C4D1. Whoever responded completely had baseline diversity much like that seen in newly diagnosed patients.

There was relapse after autologous stem cell transplantation in every patient, and there was variation in brentuximab vedotin exposure. Trimming took off 3 bases at V and 5 bases at J, with 14 bases between the two ends. Germline V gives CDR1 SGHRS, CDR2 YFSETQ. The CDR3 extends over 14 amino acids. Clones were sequenced by immunoSEQ multiplex PCR, and TCRdb holds only the in-frame ones, with some missing. This sample yields more than 40,000 clones, of which more than 70% are seen a single time; around 20% belongs to the top ten. The table lists this clone with a few counts. The antigen is undetermined.

This sequence originates from a human donor with classical Hodgkin lymphoma. The chain has TRBV5-1 and TRBJ1-1; maybe TRBD1 (5 bases). The sample here was peripheral blood mononuclear cells (PBMCs), taken at baseline. CDR3 nucleotide sequence: TGCGCCAGCAGCTCAAGCCAGGGCGAAACTGAAGCTTTCTTT. Translated: CASSSSQGETEAFF. The full variable domain, its missing parts supplied by reference TRBV5-1 and TRBJ1-1, is KAGVTQTPRYLIKTRGQQVTLSCSPISGHRSVSWYQQTPGQGLQFLFEYFSETQRNKGNFPGRFSGRQFSNSRSEMNVSTLELGDSALYLCASSSSQGETEAFFGQGTRLTVV.